These 29 T cell receptor beta chains were all obtained from the same sample, sequenced in a study of blood T cell repertoires in COVID-19. Clones were sequenced by immunoSEQ multiplex PCR, and TCRdb holds only the in-frame ones, with some missing. Altogether more than 300,000 clones are present, around 91% being singletons, with the ten largest covering 2.5% to 4%. Sequencing was performed on peripheral blood. The receptors shown here come from a woman aged 18-29 years who had recovered from COVID-19.

This sequence joins TRBV11-3 and TRBJ2-1; 10 nucleotides line up with TRBD1. Germline V lookup: CDR1 SGHNT, CDR2 YENEEA. This CDR3 is 15 amino acids long. V lost 5 bases to trimming and J lost 5 bases; unmatched junction nucleotides: 6. The CDR3 reads CASSAPGQGNNEQFF. DNA for the CDR3: TGTGCCAGCAGCGCGCCGGGACAGGGGAACAATGAGCAGTTCTTC.

This rearrangement joins TRBV11-3 to TRBJ1-1, with no clear D. The length of the CDR3 is 13 residues. Trimming cost V 4 bases and J 2 bases, with 8 bases left between them. The germline CDR1 and CDR2 sequences are SGHNT and YENEEA. CDR3 sequence reads: CASSSLLNTEAFF. The CDR3 DNA is TGTGCCAGCAGCTCCCTTCTAAACACTGAAGCTTTCTTT.

The chain recombines TRBV7-9 with TRBJ2-1; 9 bases align to TRBD2. The CDR3 spans 17 residues. The germline gives CDR1 SEHNR, CDR2 FQNEAQ (reference sequence). V lost 1 base to trimming and J lost 5 bases; unmatched junction nucleotides: 9. The CDR3, as DNA: TGTGCCAGCAGCTTAGATCGGGTAGCGGGAGCCCACAATGAGCAGTTCTTC. It translates to CASSLDRVAGAHNEQFF.

This chain uses TRBV2 with TRBJ1-6; possible D gene TRBD1, 5 bases. Germline CDR1 and CDR2: SNHLY and FYNNEI. The CDR3 spans 14 residues. V dropped 6 bases and J dropped 9 bases, with 15 bases sitting between them. CDR3 sequence (DNA): TGTGCCAGCAGACGGGTCATGGGGGGTTCACCCCTCCACTTT. This codes for CASRRVMGGSPLHF. Drawing the rest from reference TRBV2 and TRBJ1-6, the complete variable domain is EPEVTQTPSHQVTQMGQEVILRCVPISNHLYFYWYRQILGQKVEFLVSFYNNEISEKSEIFDDQFSVERPDGSNFTLKIRSTKLEDSAMYFCASRRVMGGSPLHFGNGTRLTVT.

This clone was seen more than once but under ten times. V gene TRBV12-3 or TRBV12-4 combines with J gene TRBJ1-1, with D perhaps matching TRBD1 (6 bases). The CDR3 consists of 13 residues. V was clipped by 5 bases and J by 8 bases, with 15 bases between them. CDR3 sequence (DNA): TGTGCCAGCAGTCAGAGGACAGCTCTCGAAGCTTTCTTT. It translates to CASSQRTALEAFF.

The J gene is TRBJ2-3, the V gene TRBV11-3; D perhaps matches TRBD1 (5 bases). This CDR3 spans 14 amino acids. V dropped 5 bases and J dropped 1 base, with 10 bases sitting between them. The germline V gene encodes CDR1 SGHNT and CDR2 YENEEA. In DNA form, the CDR3 reads TGTGCCAGCAGCCCTCAGGGTGGCACAGATACGCAGTATTTT. Its translation: CASSPQGGTDTQYF.

V is TRBV6-6 and J is TRBJ2-7; TRBD2 aligns across 13 bases. Germline CDR1 reads MNHNY; CDR2 reads SVGAGI (reference sequence). The junction had 6 bases not matched to a gene; V was cut back by 5 bases and J by 5 bases. The CDR3 runs to 15 residues. The CDR3 sequence: CASSPTSGRRHEQYV. DNA for the CDR3: TGTGCCAGCAGTCCGACTAGCGGGAGGCGCCACGAGCAGTACGTC.

CDR3 DNA: TGTGCCAGCAGGACAAGGATTGCAACTAATGAAAAACTGTTTTTT. This sequence encodes CASRTRIATNEKLFF. The V and J genes are TRBV2 and TRBJ1-4; D is undetermined. Trimming took off 6 bases at V and 0 bases at J, with 11 bases between the two ends. CDR1 SNHLY and CDR2 FYNNEI come from the germline V gene. The CDR3 covers 15 residues. The full variable domain, in which reference TRBV2 and TRBJ1-4 provide the parts outside the CDR3, is EPEVTQTPSHQVTQMGQEVILRCVPISNHLYFYWYRQILGQKVEFLVSFYNNEISEKSEIFDDQFSVERPDGSNFTLKIRSTKLEDSAMYFCASRTRIATNEKLFFGSGTQLSVL.

The V gene is TRBV7-8, the J gene TRBJ2-3; D gene unclear. Germline V gives CDR1 SGHVS, CDR2 FQNEAQ. This CDR3 region has 12 residues. V was clipped by 5 bases and J by 6 bases, with 9 bases between them. The CDR3 spells CASSPTLDTQYF. CDR3 sequence (DNA): TGTGCCAGCAGCCCAACTCTGGATACGCAGTATTTT.

Written as DNA, the CDR3 is TGCGCCAGCAGTACAGAGCGGACGAGATCATACGAGCAGTACGTC. Translated: CASSTERTRSYEQYV. The chain joins TRBV10-1 to TRBJ2-7; TRBD2 might be the D (5 bases). Trimming removed 5 bases from V and 4 bases from J, with 18 bases in between. This CDR3 has 15 amino acids. Germline V lookup: CDR1 WNHNN, CDR2 SYGVQD (reference sequence).

The chain has TRBV18 and TRBJ2-1, with TRBD2 matching over 10 bases. This CDR3 region has 16 residues. J was trimmed by 6 bases and V by 0 bases; bases with no gene match: 5. Germline V gene sequence: CDR1 KGHSH, CDR2 LQKENI. CDR3 in amino acids: CASSPPAGGFGNEQFF. The CDR3 nucleotides are TGTGCCAGCTCACCACCAGCGGGAGGGTTCGGCAATGAGCAGTTCTTC.

This rearrangement joins TRBV7-2 to TRBJ2-1, with TRBD1 as a possible D gene (6 bases). The CDR3 length is 15 residues. CDR1 and CDR2 from the germline V gene are SGHTA and FQGNSA. V lost 1 base and J 7 bases, leaving 14 bases between the germline ends. DNA for the CDR3: TGTGCCAGCAGCTTAGGGCCAGGGGTTCTTAATGAGCAGTTCTTC. Its translation is CASSLGPGVLNEQFF.

The gene calls are TRBV7-9 and TRBJ1-6, with D possibly TRBD1 on 5 matching bases. CDR3 size: 14 residues. The germline gives CDR1 SEHNR, CDR2 FQNEAQ (reference sequence). The V gene lost 5 bases and the J gene lost 10 bases, with 15 bases spanning the gap. The CDR3 coding sequence is TGTGCCAGCAGCCGTACTCAGGGAAGCTCACCCCTCCACTTT. Residues: CASSRTQGSSPLHF.

This clone was counted a single time. The J gene is TRBJ2-3, the V gene TRBV29-1; 13 nucleotides match TRBD2. The length of the CDR3 is 17 residues. Germline CDR1 SQVTM, CDR2 ANQGSEA. After removal of 1 base from V and 0 bases from J, the junction contained 4 bases not matched to a gene. The CDR3 spells CSVEGTSGSPSTDTQYF. The DNA for the CDR3 is TGCAGCGTTGAAGGGACTAGCGGGAGCCCAAGCACAGATACGCAGTATTTT.

The V and J genes are TRBV11-3 and TRBJ2-2; 7 bases are shared with TRBD1. Trimming took 3 bases from V and 6 from J; bases not matched to a gene: 4. Germline V CDR1 and CDR2: SGHNT, YENEEA. This CDR3 contains 14 residues. The CDR3 coding sequence is TGTGCCAGCAGCTTTACAGGGGTCTCCGGGGAGCTGTTTTTT. Translated: CASSFTGVSGELFF.

The rearrangement uses TRBV7-9 and TRBJ2-3, with 11 bases lining up with TRBD2. Germline lookup yields CDR1 SEHNR and CDR2 FQNEAQ (reference sequence). The CDR3 contains 17 residues. V lost 2 bases to trimming and J lost 4 bases; unmatched junction nucleotides: 8. The CDR3 region is CASSLPLLAGDPDTQYF. Written as DNA, the CDR3 is TGTGCCAGCAGCTTACCTCTACTAGCGGGAGACCCAGATACGCAGTATTTT.

This rearrangement joins TRBV18 to TRBJ2-1; 9 bases align to TRBD2. CDR1 and CDR2 from the germline V gene are KGHSH and LQKENI. The CDR3 runs to 15 residues. Germline trimming cut 4 bases from V and 0 bases from J; bases unmatched to any gene: 1. CDR3 sequence: CASSLTSGSYNEQFF. DNA for the CDR3: TGTGCCAGCTCACTGACTAGCGGCTCCTACAATGAGCAGTTCTTC. Full variable domain (outside the CDR3, taken from reference TRBV18 and TRBJ2-1): NAGVMQNPRHLVRRRGQEARLRCSPMKGHSHVYWYRQLPEEGLKFMVYLQKENIIDESGMPKERFSAEFPKEGPSILRIQQVVRGDSAAYFCASSLTSGSYNEQFFGPGTRLTVL.

The CDR3 DNA is TGTGCCACCAGCGGCAGACTAGGCACAGATACGCAGTATTTT. This translates into CATSGRLGTDTQYF. The chain combines TRBV15 with TRBJ2-3, with D perhaps TRBD2 (6 bases). The CDR3 has 14 amino acids. Germline CDR1 is LNHNV and CDR2 is YYDKDF (reference sequence). V gave up 5 bases and J gave up 1 base, with 10 bases separating them.

The V and J genes are TRBV6-5 and TRBJ1-2; 9 nucleotides match TRBD1. The germline gives CDR1 MNHEY, CDR2 SVGAGI. The V segment lost 7 bases and the J segment 8 bases; nucleotides outside the gene matches: 14. The CDR3 contains 15 residues. In nucleotides, the CDR3 is TGTGCCAGCAAAGATTTTTCCGGGACAGGGTTAGGCTACACCTTC. This translates into CASKDFSGTGLGYTF.

The chain couples TRBV29-1 to TRBJ2-7; D might be TRBD1 (6 bases). The CDR3 totals 13 residues. The germline CDR1 and CDR2 sequences are SQVTM and ANQGSEA. CDR3 DNA: TGCAACGCAGAGCTAGGACAGAACTACGAGCAGTACGTC. Protein: CNAELGQNYEQYV.

The CDR3 loop reads CASSRSGGRKVATEAFF. CDR3 coding DNA: TGTGCCAGCAGCCGGTCAGGTGGAAGGAAGGTGGCCACTGAAGCTTTCTTT. J is TRBJ1-1 and V is TRBV3-1 (or the pseudogene TRBV3-2); D gene ambiguous. Trimming pared 4 bases from V and 4 bases from J, leaving 22 bases between. Per the germline V gene, CDR1 is LGHDT and CDR2 is YNNKEL (reference sequence). The CDR3 has 17 residues.

This rearrangement joins TRBV19 to TRBJ2-1, with 12 bases that match TRBD2. The length of the CDR3 is 15 residues. Germline V CDR1 and CDR2: LNHDA, SQIVND (reference sequence). The ends lost 5 bases at V and 8 bases at J; junction bases unmatched: 7. The CDR3: CASSRTSGNHDEQFF. CDR3 nucleotides: TGTGCCAGTAGTCGGACTAGCGGGAATCACGATGAGCAGTTCTTC.

The J gene is TRBJ1-4, the V gene TRBV2; no clear D gene. V was trimmed by 0 bases and J by 0 bases, leaving 11 bases between them. CDR1 and CDR2 from the germline V gene are SNHLY and FYNNEI. The CDR3 runs 17 residues. CDR3 region: CASSEAVVSATNEKLFF. CDR3 nucleotides: TGTGCCAGCAGTGAAGCGGTCGTCAGTGCAACTAATGAAAAACTGTTTTTT. Full variable domain (rest looked up from reference TRBV2 and TRBJ1-4): EPEVTQTPSHQVTQMGQEVILRCVPISNHLYFYWYRQILGQKVEFLVSFYNNEISEKSEIFDDQFSVERPDGSNFTLKIRSTKLEDSAMYFCASSEAVVSATNEKLFFGSGTQLSVL.

The chain uses TRBV3-1 (or the pseudogene TRBV3-2) and TRBJ2-5; 9 nucleotides line up with TRBD2. In germline, CDR1 is LGHDT, CDR2 YNNKEL (reference sequence). This CDR3 comprises 17 residues. The V segment lost 4 bases and the J segment 1 base; nucleotides outside the gene matches: 10. CDR3 nucleotide sequence: TGTGCCAGCAGCCTCGACCGCAGCGGGAGGTCCCAAGAGACCCAGTACTTC. It is translated as CASSLDRSGRSQETQYF.

This chain links TRBV20-1 with TRBJ2-3; D not certain. Germline V gene data show CDR1 as DFQATT and CDR2 as SNEGSKA (reference sequence). This CDR3 comprises 11 residues. V lost 4 bases and J 4 bases, leaving 6 bases between the germline ends. In nucleotides, the CDR3 is TGCAGTGCTATAATCCCAGATACGCAGTATTTT. Encoded protein: CSAIIPDTQYF.

The V and J genes are TRBV19 and TRBJ1-3; no clear D. The CDR3 covers 14 residues. CDR1 is LNHDA and CDR2 is SQIVND in the germline V gene (reference sequence). V shed 1 base and J shed 0 bases, with 4 bases lying between them. CDR3 region: CASSIAGSGNTIYF. The CDR3 nucleotides read TGTGCCAGTAGTATAGCAGGCTCTGGAAACACCATATATTTT.

This chain uses TRBV6-5 with TRBJ1-2; 8 bases match TRBD1. The CDR3 sequence is 14 residues long. V gave up 6 bases and J gave up 8 bases; unmatched junction bases: 11. Germline-derived CDR1 and CDR2 are MNHEY and SVGAGI. CDR3 bases: TGTGCCAGCAGCCGGACAGGGCAGTGGGGCGGCTACACCTTC. Protein product: CASSRTGQWGGYTF.

The chain links TRBV7-2 to TRBJ2-3; 7 bases fit TRBD2. Germline assignment: CDR1 SGHTA and CDR2 FQGNSA. After removal of 5 bases from V and 0 bases from J, the junction contained 5 bases not matched to a gene. The CDR3 runs 15 residues. The CDR3 reads CASSLGRVSTDTQYF. The CDR3 DNA reads as TGTGCCAGCAGCCTTGGGAGGGTTAGCACAGATACGCAGTATTTT.

V and J are TRBV18 and TRBJ2-5, with D possibly TRBD2 on 6 matching bases. Germline CDR1 is KGHSH and CDR2 is LQKENI. V was cut by 3 bases and J by 0 bases, with 14 bases left in between. The CDR3 sequence is 16 residues long. The CDR3 reads CASSPSILAYQETQYF. As DNA, the CDR3 is TGTGCCAGCTCACCTTCGATCCTAGCGTACCAAGAGACCCAGTACTTC. Full variable domain (missing parts from reference TRBV18 and TRBJ2-5): NAGVMQNPRHLVRRRGQEARLRCSPMKGHSHVYWYRQLPEEGLKFMVYLQKENIIDESGMPKERFSAEFPKEGPSILRIQQVVRGDSAAYFCASSPSILAYQETQYFGPGTRLLVL.